This is a list of T cell receptor beta chains from one sample in a study of blood T cell repertoires in COVID-19. The table came from immunoSEQ multiplex PCR; TCRdb's copy has only in-frame clones and leaves some out. This sample has over 150,000 clones; approximately 84% occur once, and the top ten carry 14%. The sample comprised peripheral blood. These receptors all come from a young man with active or convalescent COVID-19. The CDR3 runs from the conserved cysteine through the conserved F or W. The D gene is left open where the match is weak. Clone sizes are given selectively: once, few, many, or a class where the clone is expanded.

V gene,J gene,clone size,D gene,CDR3 protein,CDR3 DNA
TRBV9,TRBJ2-5,-,TRBD2,CASSMGGRGETQYF,TGTGCCAGCAGCATGGGCGGGAGAGGGGAGACCCAGTACTTC
TRBV28,TRBJ1-4,-,TRBD1,CASSLSHPQGSATNEKLFF,TGTGCCAGCAGTTTATCCCACCCACAGGGGTCTGCAACTAATGAAAAACTGTTTTTT
TRBV6-2/TRBV6-3,TRBJ2-1,-,TRBD2,CASSSGRFSEQFF,TGTGCCAGCAGTAGCGGGAGATTTAGTGAGCAGTTCTTC
TRBV7-9,TRBJ1-4,-,-,CASSSLPGHLEKLFF,TGTGCCAGCAGCTCATTACCGGGACACCTGGAAAAACTGTTTTTT
TRBV3-1/TRBV3-2,TRBJ1-5,-,-,CASSQEVRGEPQHF,TGTGCCAGCAGCCAAGAGGTCAGGGGCGAGCCCCAGCATTTT
TRBV5-4,TRBJ1-2,-,TRBD1,CASSLDRGRVYGYTF,TGTGCCAGCAGCTTGGACAGGGGGCGCGTCTATGGCTACACCTTC
TRBV12-3/TRBV12-4,TRBJ2-7,-,TRBD2,CASSQGLAYEQYF,TGTGCCAGCAGTCAGGGACTAGCCTACGAGCAGTACTTC
TRBV7-2,TRBJ2-3,-,TRBD2,CASVTAWLAGVDTQYF,TGTGCCAGCGTCACGGCCTGGCTAGCGGGAGTTGATACGCAGTATTTT
TRBV28,TRBJ2-3,-,-,CASSPPRGSTDTQYF,TGTGCCAGCAGTCCCCCGCGGGGTAGCACAGATACGCAGTATTTT
TRBV2,TRBJ1-1,-,-,CASRGTGAGTEAFF,TGTGCCAGCAGGGGTACAGGCGCGGGGACTGAAGCTTTCTTT
TRBV3-1/TRBV3-2,TRBJ2-7,few,-,CASSLGQNRQYF,TGTGCCAGCAGCCTCGGACAGAATCGGCAGTACTTC
TRBV11-2,TRBJ1-2,-,-,CASSRLSDRGYTF,TGTGCCAGCAGCCGCCTTAGCGATCGGGGCTACACCTTC
TRBV28,TRBJ2-7,-,-,CASSLLSVTYEQYF,TGTGCCAGCAGTTTATTATCCGTTACCTACGAGCAGTACTTC
TRBV28,TRBJ1-2,-,TRBD1,CASSLVQGAEGYTF,TGTGCCAGCAGTTTGGTACAGGGGGCGGAAGGCTACACCTTC